This T cell receptor (beta chain) was sequenced in a study of control samples from healthy donors and cancer patients. The table came from immunoSEQ multiplex PCR; TCRdb's copy has only in-frame clones and leaves some out. The data hold tens of thousands of clones, with approximately 89% observed a single time. This CDR3 comprises 16 residues. CDR1 is SGHVS, CDR2 FQNEAQ, per germline. J lost 2 bases, V lost 2 bases, and 3 bases had no gene match. This receptor was taken from a man aged 35 to 55 with colorectal cancer. V gene TRBV7-8 combines with J gene TRBJ2-1; 10 bases agree with TRBD2. The sample taken for sequencing was PBMCs. CDR3 in amino acids: CASSLRTSGAYNEQFF. Written as DNA, the CDR3 is TGTGCCAGCAGCTTACGGACTAGCGGAGCCTACAATGAGCAGTTCTTC.